This entry is about one T cell receptor beta chain. Its antigen is not identified. Clones were read by immunoSEQ multiplex PCR, and TCRdb kept only the in-frame ones, dropping some. The sample has fewer than 85,000 clones; 86% are singletons. This sample is drawn from a study of OX40 agonist ivuxolimab in advanced cancers. Findings of the study overall: In the 0.1 to 3.0 mg/kg range, CD4+ and CD8+ blood T cells had expanded clonally by week 6.

V lost 7 bases and J lost 4, with 10 bases in between. Germline loops: CDR1 MNHNS, CDR2 SASEGT. The CDR3 covers 13 residues. The source was CD4+ or CD8+ T cells sorted from blood, collected in a trial of the OX40 agonist ivuxolimab. The chain couples TRBV6-1 to TRBJ1-4; weak D call: TRBD1 (6 bases). The clonotype comes from an adult with an advanced solid tumor such as melanoma, head and neck, liver or kidney cancer. DNA for the CDR3: TGTGCCAGCATCCGGACAGTTAATGAAAAACTGTTTTTT. This sequence encodes CASIRTVNEKLFF.